The rows below give T cell receptor beta chains drawn from one sample of a study of T cells after yellow fever vaccination. One entry per CDR3 protein results from TCRdb running MiXCR on the 5' RACE reads. The sample lists hundreds of thousands of distinct CDR3 sequences; 9% to 15% were seen once. Here the sequenced sample was PBMCs, taken on the day of the yellow fever booster vaccination. Source of these receptors: a man younger than 45 who received the YFV17D yellow fever vaccine. The CDR3 runs from the conserved cysteine through the conserved F or W. Each record gives: clone size, V gene, CDR3 protein. A row's size may be missing; if present it is once, few, many or a size class.

size: few; V: TRBV20-1; CDR3: CSAAQQPRGRAFNTDTQYF
size: many; V: TRBV5-1; CDR3: CASSLWGAQETQYF
size: once; V: TRBV18; CDR3: CASSPRANSYEQYF
size: NA; V: TRBV4-2; CDR3: CASSHDRAMDTEAFF
size: few; V: TRBV6-1; CDR3: CAISNTPHSTYEQYF
size: NA; V: TRBV7-2; CDR3: CAHSEYYNEQFF
size: NA; V: TRBV5-1; CDR3: CASSPEGTPQREQYF
size: few; V: TRBV20-1; CDR3: CSAQMGDFRAKRGTQYF
size: few; V: TRBV2; CDR3: CASKSRLIDGDTQYF
size: NA; V: TRBV9; CDR3: CASSGPRGSDTIYF
size: once; V: TRBV29-1; CDR3: CSVESRRGTDTQYF
size: NA; V: TRBV2; CDR3: CASRKVGQGSNTEAFF
size: many; V: TRBV30; CDR3: CAWSSTRQGNEQFF
size: NA; V: TRBV20-1; CDR3: CSALLAGVRGGEQFF
size: few; V: TRBV4-1; CDR3: CASSQGLNYEQYF
size: NA; V: TRBV10-2; CDR3: CASSESDNSPLHF
size: few; V: TRBV20-1; CDR3: CSAKEGTGGTEAFF
size: few; V: TRBV5-6; CDR3: CASSWGQGDTEAFF
size: NA; V: TRBV7-2; CDR3: CASSLAFSGRAPNEQFF
size: NA; V: TRBV6-1; CDR3: CASSTEIVPEQYF
size: NA; V: TRBV7-2; CDR3: CASSSQQRERGDTQYF
size: NA; V: TRBV21-1; CDR3: CASSMSGSSSYEQYF
size: few; V: TRBV9; CDR3: CASSEGPWETQYF
size: NA; V: TRBV24-1; CDR3: CATSDPLSLLSGRNNEQFF
size: few; V: TRBV7-9; CDR3: CASSLGEASNQPQHF